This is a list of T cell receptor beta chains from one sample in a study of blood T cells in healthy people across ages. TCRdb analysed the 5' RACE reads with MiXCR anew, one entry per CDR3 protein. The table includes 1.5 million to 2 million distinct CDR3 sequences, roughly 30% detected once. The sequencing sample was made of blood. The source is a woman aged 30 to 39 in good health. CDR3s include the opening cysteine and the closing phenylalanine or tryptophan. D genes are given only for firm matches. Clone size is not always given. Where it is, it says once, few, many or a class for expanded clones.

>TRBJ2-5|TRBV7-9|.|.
CASSLVSVGETQYF
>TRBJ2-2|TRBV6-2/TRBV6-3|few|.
CASSYSLRSHTGELFF
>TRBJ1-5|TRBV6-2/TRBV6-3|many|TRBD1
CASRDRGQYQPQHF
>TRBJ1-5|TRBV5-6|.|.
CASSQRGAVQPQHF
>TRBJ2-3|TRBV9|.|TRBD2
CASSLAGEGTDTQYF
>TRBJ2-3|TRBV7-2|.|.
CASIDPVSGGDTQYF
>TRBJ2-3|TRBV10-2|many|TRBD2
CASNLAGGTDTQYF
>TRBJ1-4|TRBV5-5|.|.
CASTLEGEKLFF
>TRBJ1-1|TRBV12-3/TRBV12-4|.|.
CASSPPGQPEAFF
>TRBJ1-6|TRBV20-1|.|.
CSARNPGEGGNSPLHF
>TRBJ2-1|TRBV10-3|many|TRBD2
CAISESVSGSGKDEQFF
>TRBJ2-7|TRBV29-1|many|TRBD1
CSVKTGAGYEQYF
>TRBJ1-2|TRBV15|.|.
CATSIEGRGYTF
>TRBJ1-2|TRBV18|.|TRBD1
CASSPTTGGNYGYTF
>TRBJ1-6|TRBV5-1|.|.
CASSLVPGPDSPLHF
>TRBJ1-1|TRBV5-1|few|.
CASSLDGAEAFF
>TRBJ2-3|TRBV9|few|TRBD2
CASSVGAGASGGYTQYF
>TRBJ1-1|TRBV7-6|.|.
CASSRGLGGEAFF
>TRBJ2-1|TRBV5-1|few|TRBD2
CASSSNSGGQLHEQFF
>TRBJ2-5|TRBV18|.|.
CASSLNGHYETQYF
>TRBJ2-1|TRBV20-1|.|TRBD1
CSARRGQESHNEQFF
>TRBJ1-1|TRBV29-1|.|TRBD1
CSVEDRTGGGEAFF
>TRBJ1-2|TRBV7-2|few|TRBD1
CASTPDRALSDYTF
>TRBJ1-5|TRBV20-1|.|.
CGAPSLDRAGQPQHF
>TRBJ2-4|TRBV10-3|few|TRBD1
CAISESGRTGYKNIQYF
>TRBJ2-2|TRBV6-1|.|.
CASTWGTFIGELFF
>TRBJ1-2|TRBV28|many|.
CASSLAAGDYGYTF
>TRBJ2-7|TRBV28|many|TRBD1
CASRTGGEWSEQYF
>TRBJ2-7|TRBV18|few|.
CASSPTVGEQYF
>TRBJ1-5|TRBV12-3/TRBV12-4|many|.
CASSPGGALNQPQHF
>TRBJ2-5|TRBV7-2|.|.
CASSLRQAVETQYF
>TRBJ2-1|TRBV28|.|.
CASRTYPGPRGLYEQFF
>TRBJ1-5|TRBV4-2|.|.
CASSQSSGMEALNQPQHF